Presented here are 32 T cell receptor beta chains from one specimen sequenced in a study of T cell changes during pregnancy in multiple sclerosis. Sequencing used immunoSEQ multiplex PCR; TCRdb keeps in-frame clones, though not all of them. The data hold tens of thousands of clones, with about 89% observed a single time. The material sequenced was CD4+ T cells from peripheral blood mononuclear cells, taken in the third trimester of pregnancy. The source of these receptors is a female donor in good health, enrolled as a control in a pregnancy study.

The V call is TRBV2, the J call TRBJ2-1, with 14 bases fitting TRBD2. V was pared by 2 bases and J by 7 bases, with 1 base of the junction left unmatched. The CDR3 sequence is 15 residues long. Germline CDR1 SNHLY, CDR2 FYNNEI. DNA for the CDR3: TGTGCCAGCAGTGAAAGGACTAGCGGGAGGAATGAGCAGTTCTTC. This encodes CASSERTSGRNEQFF.

The genes are TRBV9 and TRBJ2-2; D unclear. Per the germline V gene, CDR1 is SGDLS and CDR2 is YYNGEE. V gave up 3 bases and J gave up 7 bases, with 7 bases separating them. The CDR3 length is 12 residues. Written as DNA, the CDR3 is TGTGCCAGCAGCGCGAGAGGCGGGGAGCTGTTTTTT. It translates to CASSARGGELFF.

V usage is TRBV6-1 and J usage is TRBJ1-2; D is ambiguous. The V gene's germline CDR1 is MNHNS and CDR2 SASEGT. The CDR3 spans 11 residues. V lost 2 bases and J 8 bases, leaving 6 bases between the germline ends. The CDR3 nucleotides are TGTGCCAGCAGTGAAAGAGGAGGCTACACCTTC. It yields the protein CASSERGGYTF.

This chain connects TRBV19 to TRBJ1-3, with D possibly TRBD1 on 5 matching bases. The CDR3 runs 15 residues. Germline lookup yields CDR1 LNHDA and CDR2 SQIVND (reference sequence). The V end lost 5 bases, the J end lost 0 bases, and 11 bases lay between the germline ends. CDR3 nucleotides: TGTGCCAGTAGTGGAGATCAGGGCTCTGGAAACACCATATATTTT. Translated: CASSGDQGSGNTIYF.

The chain carries TRBV9 and TRBJ2-3, with 7 bases lining up with TRBD2. In germline, CDR1 is SGDLS, CDR2 YYNGEE. CDR3 length: 13 amino acids. V gave up 3 bases and J gave up 3 bases; unmatched junction bases: 1. Here the CDR3 reads CASSGGGTDTQYF. The CDR3, as DNA: TGTGCCAGCAGCGGGGGGGGGACAGATACGCAGTATTTT.

The chain has TRBV18 and TRBJ1-4, with TRBD1 matching over 8 bases. The germline V gene has CDR1 KGHSH and CDR2 LQKENI. This CDR3 spans 14 amino acids. V dropped 6 bases and J dropped 10; count of bases not matched to a gene: 10. The CDR3 protein is CASSLDRVVGKLFF. The CDR3 DNA is TGTGCCAGCTCTCTGGACAGGGTCGTCGGAAAACTGTTTTTT.

This clone was detected once. This sequence joins TRBV6-6 and TRBJ1-6; D may be TRBD1 (6 bases). Germline lookup yields CDR1 MNHNY and CDR2 SVGAGI (reference sequence). V was pared by 0 bases and J by 7 bases, with 10 bases between. The CDR3 contains 15 residues. The CDR3 spells CASSYSRDINSPLHF. CDR3 DNA: TGTGCCAGCAGTTACTCCAGGGACATCAATTCACCCCTCCACTTT.

This clone was seen only once. This chain connects TRBV28 to TRBJ1-2; D gene ambiguous. CDR1 and CDR2 from the germline V gene are MDHEN and SYDVKM. The CDR3 sequence is 15 residues long. Trimming removed 2 bases from V and 8 bases from J, with 18 bases in between. The CDR3 region has the DNA TGTGCCAGCAGTTTAGTCTTGGCGGCCTTGAAGGGCTACACCTTC. The encoded protein is CASSLVLAALKGYTF.

The rearrangement joins TRBV5-1 to TRBJ2-7; 7 bases fit TRBD1. The CDR3 sequence is 15 residues long. The germline CDR1 and CDR2 sequences are SGHRS and YFSETQ. The V segment lost 4 bases and the J segment 2 bases; nucleotides outside the gene matches: 9. This chain's CDR3 is CASSPLAGGPYEQYF. The CDR3 DNA reads TGCGCCAGCAGCCCCCTGGCAGGGGGTCCCTACGAGCAGTACTTC.

This chain uses TRBV28 with TRBJ2-7; D ambiguous. This CDR3 spans 17 amino acids. The germline V and J ends were trimmed by 3 bases and 2 bases, with 20 bases remaining between them. Germline CDR1 reads MDHEN; CDR2 reads SYDVKM. CDR3 nucleotides: TGTGCCAGCAGTTTTGTTCGGTTTGCGACTCCCACCTACGAGCAGTACTTC. The encoded protein is CASSFVRFATPTYEQYF.

V and J are TRBV7-9 and TRBJ1-3, with D possibly matching TRBD1 (6 bases). The germline CDR1 and CDR2 sequences are SEHNR and FQNEAQ (reference sequence). This CDR3 is built from 14 residues. The V and J ends lost 1 base and 8 bases respectively, with 12 bases between them. The CDR3: CASSLGDTIHTIYF. For the CDR3, the DNA is TGTGCCAGCAGCTTAGGGGACACTATACACACCATATATTTT.

Here the CDR3 reads CASSFDWNTGELFF. In DNA, the CDR3 is TGTGCCAGTAGTTTTGACTGGAACACCGGGGAGCTGTTTTTT. The rearrangement uses TRBV19 and TRBJ2-2; D remains unclear. V was pared by 5 bases and J by 1 base, with 8 bases between. This CDR3 spans 14 amino acids. Looked up from germline, CDR1 is LNHDA and CDR2 is SQIVND (reference sequence).

The V call is TRBV11-2, the J call TRBJ1-2; unclear D gene. Germline V gene sequence: CDR1 SGHAT, CDR2 FQNNGV. The germline V and J ends were trimmed by 5 bases and 4 bases, with 8 bases remaining between them. The CDR3 loop spans 12 amino acids. CDR3 in DNA: TGTGCCAGCAGCCCGGGGTTCTATGGCTACACCTTC. Its protein is CASSPGFYGYTF.

The chain has TRBV10-1 and TRBJ2-5, with a possible D match to TRBD2 (6 bases). The germline CDR1 and CDR2 sequences are WNHNN and SYGVQD (reference sequence). The CDR3 spans 16 residues. V was pared by 2 bases and J by 3 bases, with 16 bases between. CDR3 loop: CASSEAPRDFEETQYF. The DNA of the CDR3 is TGCGCCAGCAGTGAGGCGCCCCGGGACTTCGAAGAGACCCAGTACTTC.

The chain links TRBV6-6 to TRBJ2-3; perhaps TRBD2 as D (6 bases). Germline CDR1 and CDR2: MNHNY and SVGAGI (reference sequence). V dropped 6 bases and J dropped 0 bases, with 13 bases sitting between them. This CDR3 is built from 15 residues. This CDR3 reads CASRTMGGSTDTQYF. The CDR3 bases are TGTGCCAGCAGGACGATGGGGGGAAGCACAGATACGCAGTATTTT.

This clone has only one observation. Its ends do not fully match the called genes, so a read error is possible. The V and J genes are TRBV18 and TRBJ1-1; 7 nucleotides match TRBD1. The CDR3 is 12 amino acids. The germline V gene encodes CDR1 KGHSH and CDR2 LQKENI. CDR3 amino acids: CASSPQGVEVLF. The CDR3 region has the DNA TGTGCCAGCTCACCCCAGGGGGTTGAGGTTCTCTTT. Variable domain in full (rest from reference TRBV18 and TRBJ1-1): NAGVMQNPRHLVRRRGQEARLRCSPMKGHSHVYWYRQLPEEGLKFMVYLQKENIIDESGMPKERFSAEFPKEGPSILRIQQVVRGDSAAYFCASSPQGVEVLFGQGTRLTVV.

Comments on this clone: The same CDR3 is also encoded by other DNA sequences in this sample. This chain links TRBV19 with TRBJ2-6, with a weak D call TRBD1 (5 bases). CDR1 and CDR2 (germline): LNHDA, SQIVND (reference sequence). This CDR3 contains 18 residues. Trimming cost V 4 bases and J 0 bases, with 16 bases left between them. Written as DNA, the CDR3 is TGTGCCAGTAGTAGCCTAACAGGACAATTCTCTGGGGCCAACGTCCTGACTTTC. It yields the protein CASSSLTGQFSGANVLTF. Looking up the rest from reference TRBV19 and TRBJ2-6 gives the full variable domain: DGGITQSPKYLFRKEGQNVTLSCEQNLNHDAMYWYRQDPGQGLRLIYYSQIVNDFQKGDIAEGYSVSREKKESFPLTVTSAQKNPTAFYLCASSSLTGQFSGANVLTFGAGSRLTVL.

The genes are TRBV5-1 and TRBJ2-3, with 8 bases matching TRBD2. Trimming took 0 bases from V and 0 from J; bases not matched to a gene: 6. The CDR3 has 17 amino acids. CDR1 is SGHRS, CDR2 YFSETQ, per germline. CDR3 sequence (DNA): TGCGCCAGCAGCTTGGAGGCTAGCGGGCGTAGCACAGATACGCAGTATTTT. This translates into CASSLEASGRSTDTQYF.

The rearrangement uses TRBV27 and TRBJ1-4; D is unclear. V was shortened by 8 bases and J by 0 bases, with 13 bases between the two germline ends. Germline V gene data show CDR1 as MNHEY and CDR2 as SMNVEV (reference sequence). CDR3 length: 15 amino acids. CDR3 DNA: TGTGCCAGCCCCACCGCCGGGACAACTAATGAAAAACTGTTTTTT. Protein product: CASPTAGTTNEKLFF.

The chain is built from TRBV28 and TRBJ2-6, with TRBD1 identical over 8 bases. CDR1 and CDR2 (germline): MDHEN, SYDVKM. The CDR3 has 17 residues. The ends lost 7 bases at V and 0 bases at J; junction bases unmatched: 8. In nucleotides, the CDR3 is TGTGCCAGCACCAGGACAGGGCCTCGCTCTGGGGCCAACGTCCTGACTTTC. It encodes CASTRTGPRSGANVLTF. Supplemented by reference TRBV28 and TRBJ2-6, the full variable domain reads DVKVTQSSRYLVKRTGEKVFLECVQDMDHENMFWYRQDPGLGLRLIYFSYDVKMKEKGDIPEGYSVSREKKERFSLILESASTNQTSMYLCASTRTGPRSGANVLTFGAGSRLTVL.

The V gene is TRBV2, the J gene TRBJ2-7, with a tentative D call TRBD1 (6 bases). The germline V gene has CDR1 SNHLY and CDR2 FYNNEI. There are 13 residues in the CDR3. Trimming took 6 bases from V and 3 from J, leaving 12 bases between them. CDR3 nucleotides: TGTGCCAGCAGCGCAGACAGGCTCTACGAGCAGTACTTC. This translates into CASSADRLYEQYF. Drawing the rest from reference TRBV2 and TRBJ2-7, the complete variable domain is EPEVTQTPSHQVTQMGQEVILRCVPISNHLYFYWYRQILGQKVEFLVSFYNNEISEKSEIFDDQFSVERPDGSNFTLKIRSTKLEDSAMYFCASSADRLYEQYFGPGTRLTVT.

This clone has just one count. The chain has TRBV5-1 and TRBJ2-2, with TRBD2 matching 9 bases. The V segment lost 3 bases and the J segment 6 bases; nucleotides outside the gene matches: 9. The V gene's germline CDR1 is SGHRS and CDR2 YFSETQ. This CDR3 spans 16 amino acids. DNA of the CDR3: TGCGCCAGCAGCTCCCTAGCGGGACCGGGCGCCGGGGAGCTGTTTTTT. Translation: CASSSLAGPGAGELFF.

The chain uses TRBV7-9 and TRBJ1-2; the match to TRBD1 covers 7 bases. The V segment lost 10 bases and the J segment 3 bases; nucleotides outside the gene matches: 8. This CDR3 is 13 amino acids long. Germline V gene lookup returns CDR1 SEHNR and CDR2 FQNEAQ (reference sequence). This CDR3 is CATGGGGDYGYTF. CDR3 nucleotides: TGTGCCACCGGTGGAGGGGGCGACTATGGCTACACCTTC.

The chain uses TRBV9 and TRBJ2-1, with 9 bases matching TRBD1. J was trimmed by 0 bases and V by 3 bases; bases with no gene match: 10. The CDR3 spans 18 residues. CDR1 is SGDLS, CDR2 YYNGEE, per germline. The CDR3 DNA reads as TGTGCCAGCAGCGCCGACAGGGGGGTCCCACTCTCCTACAATGAGCAGTTCTTC. This sequence encodes CASSADRGVPLSYNEQFF.

The rearrangement links TRBV7-8 to TRBJ2-7; unclear D gene. This CDR3 has 14 amino acids. Germline-derived CDR1 and CDR2 are SGHVS and FQNEAQ. The germline V and J ends were trimmed by 0 bases and 2 bases, with 8 bases remaining between them. The CDR3 DNA reads as TGTGCCAGCAGCTTAGCGGGCAGCACCTACGAGCAGTACTTC. This codes for CASSLAGSTYEQYF.

This clone appeared once. This chain uses TRBV27 with TRBJ1-6, with D hard to call. Germline V CDR1 and CDR2: MNHEY, SMNVEV (reference sequence). V gave up 4 bases and J gave up 10 bases, with 8 bases separating them. This CDR3 comprises 12 residues. The CDR3 DNA reads TGTGCCAGCAGTTGGGCCAGCTCACCCCTCCACTTT. It translates to CASSWASSPLHF.

The rearrangement joins TRBV29-1 to TRBJ1-2, with 12 bases fitting TRBD1. This CDR3 is built from 14 residues. The germline V gene encodes CDR1 SQVTM and CDR2 ANQGSEA. Unmatched junction bases numbered 4, after V lost 6 bases and J lost 2 bases. Written as DNA, the CDR3 is TGCAGCGTACGGGGACAGGGGGCGAACTATGGCTACACCTTC. It specifies CSVRGQGANYGYTF.

This clone was recorded a few times. An end of the junction differs from the germline gene, which may be a read error. The CDR3 spells CASSVETGFGETQYF. The CDR3 DNA is TGTGCCAGTAGTGTAGAGACAGGGTTCGGGGAGACCCAGTACTTC. The rearrangement links TRBV19 to TRBJ2-5; the match to TRBD1 covers 7 bases. The CDR3 is made up of 15 amino acids. Germline V CDR1 and CDR2: LNHDA, SQIVND (reference sequence).

A single count supports this clone. The genes are TRBV5-5 and TRBJ1-6; D gene uncertain. This CDR3 has 14 amino acids. Germline CDR1 is SGHKS and CDR2 is YYEKEE (reference sequence). The ends were cut back, 1 base at V and 6 bases at J, with 8 bases in the middle. DNA of the CDR3: TGTGCCAGCAGCTTGCGGGTAATTAATTCACCCCTCCACTTT. Translated: CASSLRVINSPLHF. Combining the CDR3 with reference TRBV5-5 and TRBJ1-6 gives the whole variable domain DAGVTQSPTHLIKTRGQQVTLRCSPISGHKSVSWYQQVLGQGPQFIFQYYEKEERGRGNFPDRFSARQFPNYSSELNVNALLLGDSALYLCASSLRVINSPLHFGNGTRLTVT.

The CDR3 spells CASSLSFRRYEKLFF. The DNA for the CDR3 is TGTGCCAGCAGTCTATCCTTCCGGAGGTATGAAAAACTGTTTTTT. The V gene is TRBV28, the J gene TRBJ1-4; D uncertain. CDR1 is MDHEN, CDR2 SYDVKM, per germline. The CDR3 length is 15 residues. Trimming shortened V by 5 bases and J by 6 bases, and 16 bases separated the two germline ends.

This chain connects TRBV11-1 to TRBJ1-2, with 9 positions matching TRBD1. From germline, CDR1 is SGHAT and CDR2 FQDESV (reference sequence). V lost 2 bases and J lost 7; bases outside the gene matches: 8. There are 15 residues in the CDR3. Written as DNA, the CDR3 is TGTGCCAGCAGCTTAAGAGCCACAGGGGGCACTGGCTACACCTTC. Its protein product is CASSLRATGGTGYTF.

CDR3 sequence reads: CASSLGPEGTQYF. As DNA, the CDR3 is TGTGCCAGCAGCTTAGGACCCGAGGGGACCCAGTACTTC. The chain uses TRBV7-3 and TRBJ2-5, with D possibly being TRBD2 (5 bases). CDR1 and CDR2 from the germline V gene are SGHTA and FQGTGA. The length of the CDR3 is 13 residues. Trimming removed 2 bases from V and 7 bases from J, with 11 bases in between.